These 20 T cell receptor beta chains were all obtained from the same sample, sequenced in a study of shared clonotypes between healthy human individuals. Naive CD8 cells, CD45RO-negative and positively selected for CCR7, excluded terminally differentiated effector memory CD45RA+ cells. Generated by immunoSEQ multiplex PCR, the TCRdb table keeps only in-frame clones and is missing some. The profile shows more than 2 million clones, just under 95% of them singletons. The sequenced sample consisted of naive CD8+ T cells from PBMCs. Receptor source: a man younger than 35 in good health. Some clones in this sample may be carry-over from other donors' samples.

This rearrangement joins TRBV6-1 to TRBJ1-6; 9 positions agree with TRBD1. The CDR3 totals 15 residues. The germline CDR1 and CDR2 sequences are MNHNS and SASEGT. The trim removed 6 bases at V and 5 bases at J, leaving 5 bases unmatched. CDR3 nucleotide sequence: TGTGCCAGCAGCTTCGGGGACAGGGATAATTCACCCCTCCACTTT. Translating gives CASSFGDRDNSPLHF.

CDR3 DNA: TGTGCCTCTTATTCGGGGAAAGAGACCCAGTACTTC. This encodes CASYSGKETQYF. The rearrangement joins TRBV11-2 to TRBJ2-5, with D possibly being TRBD2 (5 bases). CDR1 is SGHAT, CDR2 FQNNGV, per germline. V was pared by 11 bases and J by 3 bases, with 13 bases between. The CDR3 spans 12 residues.

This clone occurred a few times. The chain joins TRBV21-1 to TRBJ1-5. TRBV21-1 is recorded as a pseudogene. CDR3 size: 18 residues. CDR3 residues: CASRRPQRTVYSNQPQHF. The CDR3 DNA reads TGTGCCAGCAGACGCCCCCAAAGGACGGTGTATAGCAATCAGCCCCAGCATTTT.

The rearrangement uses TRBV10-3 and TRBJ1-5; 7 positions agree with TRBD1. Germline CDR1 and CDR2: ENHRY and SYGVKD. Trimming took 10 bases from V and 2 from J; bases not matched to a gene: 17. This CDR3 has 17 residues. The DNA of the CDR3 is TGTGCCACGGACGGAGGCCCGCGGACAGGAGGCAATCAGCCCCAGCATTTT. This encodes CATDGGPRTGGNQPQHF.

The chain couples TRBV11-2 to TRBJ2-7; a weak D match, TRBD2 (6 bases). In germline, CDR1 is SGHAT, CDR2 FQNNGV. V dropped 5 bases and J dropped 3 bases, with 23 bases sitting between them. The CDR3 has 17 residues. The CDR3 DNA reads TGTGCCAGCAGCCCAAACCTGGCCCCAGCGGGTCACTACGAGCAGTACTTC. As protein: CASSPNLAPAGHYEQYF.

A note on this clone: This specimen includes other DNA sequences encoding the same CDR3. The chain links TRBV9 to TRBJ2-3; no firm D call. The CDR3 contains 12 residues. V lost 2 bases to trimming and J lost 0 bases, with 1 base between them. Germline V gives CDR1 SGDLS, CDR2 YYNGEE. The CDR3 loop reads CASSVSTDTQYF. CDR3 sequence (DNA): TGTGCCAGCAGCGTCAGCACAGATACGCAGTATTTT.

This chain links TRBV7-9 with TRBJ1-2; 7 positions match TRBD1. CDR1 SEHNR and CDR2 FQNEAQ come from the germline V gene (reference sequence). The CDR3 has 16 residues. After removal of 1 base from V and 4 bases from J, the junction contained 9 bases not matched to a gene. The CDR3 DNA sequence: TGTGCCAGCAGCTTAGAACCTCGACAGGGAAGCTATGGCTACACCTTC. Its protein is CASSLEPRQGSYGYTF.

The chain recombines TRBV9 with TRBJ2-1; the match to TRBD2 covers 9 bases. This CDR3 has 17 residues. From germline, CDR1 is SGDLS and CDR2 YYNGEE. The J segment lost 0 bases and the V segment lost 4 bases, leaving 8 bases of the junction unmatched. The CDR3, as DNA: TGTGCCAGCAGCCCCGACTTTAGCGGGAGCTCCTACAATGAGCAGTTCTTC. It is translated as CASSPDFSGSSYNEQFF.

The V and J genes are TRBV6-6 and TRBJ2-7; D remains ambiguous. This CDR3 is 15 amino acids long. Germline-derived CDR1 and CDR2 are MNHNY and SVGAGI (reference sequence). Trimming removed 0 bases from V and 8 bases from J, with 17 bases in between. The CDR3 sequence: CASSYSMGISKKQYF. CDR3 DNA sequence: TGTGCCAGCAGTTACTCGATGGGAATTTCGAAGAAGCAGTACTTC.

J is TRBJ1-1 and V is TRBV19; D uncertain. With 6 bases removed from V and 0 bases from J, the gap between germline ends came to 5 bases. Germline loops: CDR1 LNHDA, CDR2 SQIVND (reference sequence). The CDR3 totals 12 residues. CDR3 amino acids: CASSPMNTEAFF. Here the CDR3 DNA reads TGTGCCAGTAGCCCCATGAACACTGAAGCTTTCTTT.

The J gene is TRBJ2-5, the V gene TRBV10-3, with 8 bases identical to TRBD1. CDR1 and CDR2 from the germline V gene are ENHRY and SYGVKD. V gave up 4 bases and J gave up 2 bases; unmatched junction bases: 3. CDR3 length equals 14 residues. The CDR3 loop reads CAISADRVQETQYF. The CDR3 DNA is TGTGCCATCAGTGCGGACAGGGTACAAGAGACCCAGTACTTC.

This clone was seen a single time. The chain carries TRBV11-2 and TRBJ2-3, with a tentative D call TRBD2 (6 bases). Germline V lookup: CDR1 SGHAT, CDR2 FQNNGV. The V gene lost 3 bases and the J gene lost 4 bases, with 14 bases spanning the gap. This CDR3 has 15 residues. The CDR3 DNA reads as TGTGCCAGCAGCTTCGGGACTTCTTCTTCAGATACGCAGTATTTT. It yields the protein CASSFGTSSSDTQYF. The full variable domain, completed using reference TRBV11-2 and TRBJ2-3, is EAGVAQSPRYKIIEKRQSVAFWCNPISGHATLYWYQQILGQGPKLLIQFQNNGVVDDSQLPKDRFSAERLKGVDSTLKIQPAKLEDSAVYLCASSFGTSSSDTQYFGPGTRLTVL.

DNA of the CDR3: TGCGCCAGCAGCCATGGGGAAGGGGTTGGCACTGAAGCTTTCTTT. Its translation is CASSHGEGVGTEAFF. The rearrangement joins TRBV4-1 to TRBJ1-1; maybe TRBD1 (5 bases). With 3 bases removed from V and 4 bases from J, the gap between germline ends came to 15 bases. Germline V CDR1 and CDR2: MGHRA, YSYEKL. The CDR3 has 15 amino acids.

This chain's CDR3 is CASRPGQYNSPLHF. CDR3 DNA sequence: TGTGCCAGCAGACCCGGACAGTATAATTCACCCCTCCACTTT. The chain is built from TRBV13 and TRBJ1-6; TRBD1 might be the D (6 bases). Germline V gives CDR1 PRHDT, CDR2 FYEKMQ (reference sequence). V lost 6 bases to trimming and J lost 4 bases, with 10 bases between them. The CDR3 runs 14 residues.

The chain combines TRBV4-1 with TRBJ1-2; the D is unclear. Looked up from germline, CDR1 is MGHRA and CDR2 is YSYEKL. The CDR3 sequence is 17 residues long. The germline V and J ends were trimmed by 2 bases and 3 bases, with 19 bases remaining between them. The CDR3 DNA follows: TGCGCCAGCAGCCAACCCACCCTCGCGCAATGGGACTATGGCTACACCTTC. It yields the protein CASSQPTLAQWDYGYTF.

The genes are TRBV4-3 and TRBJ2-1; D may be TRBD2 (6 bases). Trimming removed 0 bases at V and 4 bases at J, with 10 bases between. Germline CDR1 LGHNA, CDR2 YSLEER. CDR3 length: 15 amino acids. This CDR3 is CASSQDGAGYNEQFF. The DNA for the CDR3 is TGCGCCAGCAGCCAAGATGGGGCGGGGTACAATGAGCAGTTCTTC.

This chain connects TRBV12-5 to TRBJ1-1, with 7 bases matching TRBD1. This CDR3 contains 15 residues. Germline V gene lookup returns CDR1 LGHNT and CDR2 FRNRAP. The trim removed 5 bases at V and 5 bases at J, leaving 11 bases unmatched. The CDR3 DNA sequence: TGTGCTAGTGGTAATCAACAGGGGAGGAGTACTGAAGCTTTCTTT. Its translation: CASGNQQGRSTEAFF.

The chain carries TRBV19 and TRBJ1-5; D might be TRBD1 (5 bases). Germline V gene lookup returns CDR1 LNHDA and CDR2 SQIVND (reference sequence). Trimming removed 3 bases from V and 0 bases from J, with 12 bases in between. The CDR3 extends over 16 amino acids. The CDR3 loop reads CASSIRRQYSNQPQHF. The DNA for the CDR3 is TGTGCCAGTAGTATCCGACGACAGTATAGCAATCAGCCCCAGCATTTT.

CDR3 coding DNA: TGTGCCAGCAGGAGGGTACTAAACACAGATACGCAGTATTTT. It translates to CASRRVLNTDTQYF. This chain uses TRBV27 with TRBJ2-3, with a possible D match to TRBD2 (5 bases). Trimming cost V 6 bases and J 2 bases, with 12 bases left between them. The length of the CDR3 is 14 residues. Per the germline V gene, CDR1 is MNHEY and CDR2 is SMNVEV (reference sequence).

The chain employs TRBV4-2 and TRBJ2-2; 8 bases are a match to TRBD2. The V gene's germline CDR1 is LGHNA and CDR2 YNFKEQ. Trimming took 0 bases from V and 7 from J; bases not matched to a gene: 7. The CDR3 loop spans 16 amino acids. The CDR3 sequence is CASSQDPGLVIGELFF. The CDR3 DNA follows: TGTGCCAGCAGCCAAGATCCGGGACTAGTCATCGGGGAGCTGTTTTTT.